This T cell receptor beta chain was identified during a study of cytomegalovirus exposure and HLA in healthy donors. As concerns this clone: The target antigen is unknown.

CDR1 SGHAT and CDR2 FQDESV come from the germline V gene (reference sequence). Trimming stripped 1 base from V and 0 bases from J, with 7 bases between. The CDR3 runs 15 residues. Study conclusions and caveats: Among donors in an Asian-associated ancestry cluster, a later analysis reportedly found fewer N-insertions than the roughly 610-donor mean.

The PCR ran on 60 Vbeta and 13 Jbeta primers. Method: immunoSEQ multiplex PCR; TCRdb's copy keeps in-frame clones and lacks some. The data show 90,000 or so clones, with about 79% seen just once and about 6.1% held by the top ten. Sequenced material: PBMCs. This sequence originates from a female donor in good health and CMV-seronegative. The V call is TRBV11-1, the J call TRBJ2-1, with D possibly TRBD2 on 5 matching bases. The DNA for the CDR3 is TGTGCCAGCAGCTTAGAGCGGAGCTCCTACAATGAGCAGTTCTTC. Translation: CASSLERSSYNEQFF.